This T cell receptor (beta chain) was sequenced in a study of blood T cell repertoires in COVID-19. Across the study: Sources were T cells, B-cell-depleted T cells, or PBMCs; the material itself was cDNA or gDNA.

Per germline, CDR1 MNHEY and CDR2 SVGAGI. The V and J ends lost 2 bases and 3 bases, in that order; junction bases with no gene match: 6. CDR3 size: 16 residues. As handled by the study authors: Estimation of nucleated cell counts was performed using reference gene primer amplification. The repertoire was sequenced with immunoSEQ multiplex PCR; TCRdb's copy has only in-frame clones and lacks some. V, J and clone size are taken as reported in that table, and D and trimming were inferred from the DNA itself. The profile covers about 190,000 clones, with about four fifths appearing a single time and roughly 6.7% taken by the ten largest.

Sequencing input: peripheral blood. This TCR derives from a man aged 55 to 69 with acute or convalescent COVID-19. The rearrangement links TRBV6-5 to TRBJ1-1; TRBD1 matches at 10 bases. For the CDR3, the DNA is TGTGCCAGCAGTTACGCTTCGGGGACAGGGGACACTGAAGCTTTCTTT. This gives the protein CASSYASGTGDTEAFF.